The 18 T cell receptor beta chains reported below all come from one sample, sequenced in a study of control samples from healthy donors and cancer patients. Generated by immunoSEQ multiplex PCR, the TCRdb table keeps only in-frame clones and is missing some. The table includes about 140,000 clones, 85% to 95% detected once. Sequencing input: blood. The receptors come from a man aged 35 to 55 in good health.

The rearrangement uses TRBV18 and TRBJ1-2; possibly TRBD1 for D (5 bases). The CDR3 is made up of 14 amino acids. Germline V gene data show CDR1 as KGHSH and CDR2 as LQKENI. The ends were cut back, 3 bases at V and 5 bases at J, with 13 bases in the middle. CDR3 sequence (DNA): TGTGCCAGCTCACCTCCGACAGCGTCATATGGCTACACCTTC. Residues: CASSPPTASYGYTF.

As regards this clone: Other DNA sequences in this specimen translate into the identical CDR3. The chain is built from TRBV9 and TRBJ2-2, with D possibly matching TRBD2 (5 bases). The CDR3 length is 15 residues. V was trimmed by 0 bases and J by 1 base, leaving 7 bases between them. Per the germline V gene, CDR1 is SGDLS and CDR2 is YYNGEE. CDR3 DNA sequence: TGTGCCAGCAGCGTAGTCGGAGGGAACACCGGGGAGCTGTTTTTT. This codes for CASSVVGGNTGELFF.

The J gene is TRBJ2-5, the V gene TRBV18; TRBD1 aligns across 7 bases. V dropped 3 bases and J dropped 2; count of bases not matched to a gene: 0. Germline lookup yields CDR1 KGHSH and CDR2 LQKENI. This CDR3 has 13 residues. CDR3 sequence (DNA): TGTGCCAGCTCACCGGGACAGCAAGAGACCCAGTACTTC. Protein sequence: CASSPGQQETQYF. The entire variable domain, with the rest obtained from reference TRBV18 and TRBJ2-5, is as follows: NAGVMQNPRHLVRRRGQEARLRCSPMKGHSHVYWYRQLPEEGLKFMVYLQKENIIDESGMPKERFSAEFPKEGPSILRIQQVVRGDSAAYFCASSPGQQETQYFGPGTRLLVL.

The V call is TRBV24-1, the J call TRBJ1-2; 8 bases map to TRBD1. The CDR3 has 13 amino acids. With V trimmed by 9 bases and J by 3 bases, 5 bases remained unmatched. Germline V CDR1 and CDR2: KGHDR, SFDVKD. The CDR3 sequence: CATLGQGDYGYTF. Here the CDR3 DNA reads TGTGCCACCTTAGGACAGGGCGACTATGGCTACACCTTC.

The genes are TRBV9 and TRBJ2-7; D not resolved. The CDR3 sequence is 12 residues long. Per the germline V gene, CDR1 is SGDLS and CDR2 is YYNGEE. With 3 bases removed from V and 1 base from J, the gap between germline ends came to 5 bases. CDR3 protein: CASSASSYEQYF. Here the CDR3 DNA reads TGTGCCAGCAGCGCTTCGTCCTACGAGCAGTACTTC. The entire variable domain, with the rest obtained from reference TRBV9 and TRBJ2-7, is as follows: DSGVTQTPKHLITATGQRVTLRCSPRSGDLSVYWYQQSLDQGLQFLIQYYNGEERAKGNILERFSAQQFPDLHSELNLSSLELGDSALYFCASSASSYEQYFGPGTRLTVT.

The chain is built from TRBV24-1 and TRBJ1-2; 8 bases map to TRBD1. V trimming: 4 bases; J trimming: 6 bases; junction bases outside the gene matches: 6. CDR1 and CDR2 from the germline V gene are KGHDR and SFDVKD. The CDR3 covers 14 residues. CDR3 DNA: TGTGCCACCAGTGACGCAGACAGGGGTGATGGCTACACCTTC. Translation: CATSDADRGDGYTF.

The sample holds a few counts of this clone. J is TRBJ2-7 and V is TRBV6-2 or TRBV6-3, with unresolved D. V shed 6 bases and J shed 6 bases, with 18 bases lying between them. This CDR3 has 14 residues. Looked up from germline, CDR1 is MNHEY and CDR2 is SVGEGT. The CDR3 bases are TGTGCCAGCAGCCTCATAGGTGGCGTGGCCGAGCAGTACTTC. The encoded protein is CASSLIGGVAEQYF.

The chain is built from TRBV5-1 and TRBJ2-2; D possibly matches TRBD1 or TRBD2 (5 bases each). V shed 4 bases and J shed 6 bases, with 10 bases lying between them. The germline V gene encodes CDR1 SGHRS and CDR2 YFSETQ. The CDR3 covers 13 residues. CDR3 protein: CASSPGSSGELFF. CDR3 nucleotide sequence: TGCGCCAGCAGCCCAGGGAGCTCCGGGGAGCTGTTTTTT.

This chain uses TRBV25-1 with TRBJ2-5; a possible D gene is TRBD2 (6 bases). The V gene's germline CDR1 is MGHDK and CDR2 SYGVNS. There are 14 residues in the CDR3. V lost 8 bases and J lost 2, with 15 bases in between. Here the CDR3 reads CASVPWGEQETQYF. CDR3 coding DNA: TGTGCCAGCGTCCCATGGGGGGAGCAAGAGACCCAGTACTTC.

The rearrangement uses TRBV7-8 and TRBJ2-2; 7 bases line up with TRBD2. The V and J ends lost 2 bases and 6 bases, in that order; junction bases with no gene match: 12. Germline CDR1 and CDR2: SGHVS and FQNEAQ. CDR3 length equals 17 residues. CDR3 residues: CASSLILAGVLAGELFF. In DNA form, the CDR3 reads TGTGCCAGCAGCTTAATATTGGCGGGAGTCCTCGCCGGGGAGCTGTTTTTT.

The CDR3 spells CASSQARDGVTGELFF. The CDR3 coding sequence is TGCGCCAGCAGCCAGGCCAGGGACGGCGTCACCGGGGAGCTGTTTTTT. The rearrangement links TRBV4-3 to TRBJ2-2; D possibly matches TRBD1 or TRBD2 (5 bases each). Germline values: CDR1 LGHNA, CDR2 YSLEER. V shed 3 bases and J shed 4 bases, with 15 bases lying between them. There are 16 residues in the CDR3.

The CDR3 DNA reads TGTGCCAGCAGCCAAGACAGGTTAACAGATACGCAGTATTTT. Translation gives CASSQDRLTDTQYF. The rearrangement uses TRBV11-2 and TRBJ2-3, with D possibly matching TRBD1 (6 bases). Per the germline V gene, CDR1 is SGHAT and CDR2 is FQNNGV. The V end was cut by 5 bases, the J end by 3 bases, with 12 bases between. The CDR3 length is 14 residues.

V is TRBV7-8 and J is TRBJ1-3; maybe TRBD1 (5 bases). CDR3 length equals 17 residues. The germline V and J ends were trimmed by 2 bases and 0 bases, with 14 bases remaining between them. Germline CDR1 is SGHVS and CDR2 is FQNEAQ. In DNA form, the CDR3 reads TGTGCCAGCAGCTTATCGGGGCTGACAAGCTCTGGAAACACCATATATTTT. Translating it yields CASSLSGLTSSGNTIYF.

The V call is TRBV20-1, the J call TRBJ1-4, with D perhaps matching TRBD1 (6 bases). The CDR3 spans 11 residues. From germline, CDR1 is DFQATT and CDR2 SNEGSKA (reference sequence). Trimming pared 6 bases from V and 8 bases from J, leaving 10 bases between. The CDR3 protein is CSARGEEKLFF. DNA of the CDR3: TGCAGTGCCAGGGGTGAGGAAAAACTGTTTTTT.

This clone was counted once. The rearrangement joins TRBV15 to TRBJ1-2; 7 bases map to TRBD1. This CDR3 is 16 amino acids long. Germline-derived CDR1 and CDR2 are LNHNV and YYDKDF (reference sequence). V shed 6 bases, J shed 4 bases, and the junction held 14 bases outside the gene matches. CDR3 sequence (DNA): TGTGCCACCAGTCCGACCCGACAGGGAATTCCCTATGGCTACACCTTC. Protein: CATSPTRQGIPYGYTF.

J is TRBJ1-1 and V is TRBV30; no clear D gene. The CDR3 contains 14 residues. Trimming left V 3 bases short and J 3 bases short, with 14 bases between. Germline V gene lookup returns CDR1 GTSNPN and CDR2 SVGIG (reference sequence). Here the CDR3 DNA reads TGTGCCTGGAGAGGAGGGTGGGAGGACACTGAAGCTTTCTTT. This codes for CAWRGGWEDTEAFF. Using reference TRBV30 and TRBJ1-1 for the parts outside the CDR3, the full variable domain is SQTIHQWPATLVQPVGSPLSLECTVEGTSNPNLYWYRQAAGRGLQLLFYSVGIGQISSEVPQNLSASRPQDRQFILSSKKLLLSDSGFYLCAWRGGWEDTEAFFGQGTRLTVV.

This chain connects TRBV24-1 to TRBJ1-1; D remains unclear. The V end was cut by 1 base, the J end by 3 bases, with 5 bases between. The CDR3 runs to 13 residues. Germline loops: CDR1 KGHDR, CDR2 SFDVKD. The CDR3 bases are TGTGCCACCAGTGATTTTTCGTACACTGAAGCTTTCTTT. It translates to CATSDFSYTEAFF.

The chain uses TRBV7-3 and TRBJ1-5, with 8 bases matching TRBD1. The V gene end was trimmed by 5 bases and the J gene end by 0 bases; junction bases not matched to a gene: 12. CDR1 and CDR2 (germline): SGHTA, FQGTGA. The CDR3 has 18 residues. The CDR3 region is CASSQPKTGTGSNQPQHF. The CDR3 nucleotides read TGTGCCAGCAGCCAACCTAAAACCGGGACAGGTAGCAATCAGCCCCAGCATTTT.